This T cell receptor (beta chain) was identified in a study of regulatory T cells in long-lasting Graves disease. Study findings and constraints: New patients shared fewer public clonotypes (approximately 1,000) than persistent patients did (fewer than 3,000).

This clonotype occurred a few times. Its specificity is unknown. As for time point: newly diagnosed GD, antithyroid drugs for less than 3 months. The TCR library was made from RNA that had been extracted from PBMCs in TRIzol. Germline loops: CDR1 MGHDK, CDR2 SYGVNS. V was pared by 6 bases and J by 1 base, with 6 bases of the junction left unmatched. CDR3 size: 15 residues. Investigators prepared the TCR beta libraries by applying iRepertoire HTBI primers and Arm-PCR of CDR3 regions. TCRdb re-called the multiplex PCR reads with MiXCR, one entry per CDR3 protein. Here the sample spans 400,000 to 500,000 distinct CDR3 sequences, 14% being singletons. This sample was also put to use in a study of T cells in Graves' hyperthyroidism and ophthalmopathy. That investigation notes: By a 13 V-J model, ophthalmopathy was set apart from stable hyperthyroidism.

The V call is TRBV25-1, the J call TRBJ1-1; 9 nucleotides line up with TRBD1. This material consisted of peripheral blood mononuclear cells (PBMCs), taken at new diagnosis, from a patient treated with antithyroid drugs. This TCR came from a woman in her fifties or sixties with Graves disease. CDR3 DNA sequence: TGTGCCAGCAGAGGAGGGACAGGGTGGAACACTGAAGCTTTCTTT. Protein sequence: CASRGGTGWNTEAFF.